These 22 T cell receptor beta chains were sequenced from one sample in a study of immune evolution from preneoplasia to lung adenocarcinoma. The repertoire was sequenced with immunoSEQ multiplex PCR; TCRdb's copy has only in-frame clones and lacks some. The data show 6,500 to 7,500 clones, 79% seen once. Material: FFPE invasive lung adenocarcinoma tissue. These receptors all stem from a person aged 40 to 49 with lung adenocarcinoma.

V is TRBV6-1 and J is TRBJ1-3; TRBD1 might be the D (6 bases). V gave up 3 bases and J gave up 3 bases, with 15 bases separating them. CDR1 is MNHNS, CDR2 SASEGT, per germline. The CDR3 is 16 amino acids. DNA of the CDR3: TGTGCCAGCAGTGAGCCCCTCCGGGGGCTTGGAAACACCATATATTTT. Translated, it gives CASSEPLRGLGNTIYF.

This clone was seen more than once but under ten times. The chain is built from TRBV5-1 and TRBJ1-1; TRBD1 matches 7 bases. Unmatched junction bases numbered 8, after V lost 3 bases and J lost 0 bases. CDR3 length: 16 amino acids. Looked up from germline, CDR1 is SGHRS and CDR2 is YFSETQ. This CDR3 is CASSWDRPPMNTEAFF. In DNA form, the CDR3 reads TGCGCCAGCAGCTGGGACAGACCCCCAATGAACACTGAAGCTTTCTTT.

The J gene is TRBJ1-2, the V gene TRBV30; D uncertain. This CDR3 spans 11 amino acids. Trimming stripped 4 bases from V and 6 bases from J, with 9 bases between. Germline-derived CDR1 and CDR2 are GTSNPN and SVGIG (reference sequence). CDR3 region: CAWISDDGYTF. In DNA form, the CDR3 reads TGTGCCTGGATTTCCGACGATGGCTACACCTTC.

The chain recombines TRBV10-3 with TRBJ2-1; D unresolved. The V and J ends lost 9 bases and 15 bases respectively, with 27 bases between them. The CDR3 spans 14 residues. Germline V CDR1 and CDR2: ENHRY, SYGVKD. DNA for the CDR3: TGTGCCATTGGATCCTCAATGGGGAATGTAGGCACGTTCTTC. Protein product: CAIGSSMGNVGTFF.

This clone appeared a few times. This chain links TRBV7-9 with TRBJ1-1; unclear D gene. Germline V gives CDR1 SEHNR, CDR2 FQNEAQ (reference sequence). Trimming shortened V by 6 bases and J by 1 base, and 12 bases separated the two germline ends. The CDR3 is 14 amino acids. This CDR3 is CASRDGRENTEAFF. CDR3 coding DNA: TGTGCCAGCAGGGATGGACGGGAGAACACTGAAGCTTTCTTT.

The chain is built from TRBV4-1 and TRBJ1-2; no reliable D call. CDR1 and CDR2 from the germline V gene are MGHRA and YSYEKL. The CDR3 is 14 amino acids. Trimming cost V 0 bases and J 7 bases, with 12 bases left between them. The CDR3 spells CASSQEVTGSGYTF. The CDR3 DNA reads TGCGCCAGCAGCCAAGAGGTAACGGGGTCTGGCTACACCTTC.

The rearrangement uses TRBV28 and TRBJ2-2, with D maybe TRBD1 (6 bases). The ends were cut back, 3 bases at V and 8 bases at J, with 10 bases in the middle. Germline V lookup: CDR1 MDHEN, CDR2 SYDVKM. The length of the CDR3 is 13 residues. CDR3 nucleotides: TGTGCCAGCAGTTTGCCAGGGGTTGGGGAGCTGTTTTTT. This encodes CASSLPGVGELFF.

The chain carries TRBV20-1 and TRBJ2-2; D uncertain. The CDR3 spans 11 residues. The germline V and J ends were trimmed by 3 bases and 7 bases, with 6 bases remaining between them. Germline V gene lookup returns CDR1 DFQATT and CDR2 SNEGSKA (reference sequence). The DNA of the CDR3 is TGCAGTGCTAGCTCCGGCGGGGAGCTGTTTTTT. Translated, it gives CSASSGGELFF.

This chain joins TRBV5-1 and TRBJ1-4; tentative D call: TRBD1 (6 bases). The CDR3 has 14 residues. CDR1 SGHRS and CDR2 YFSETQ come from the germline V gene. V lost 0 bases to trimming and J lost 8 bases, with 11 bases between them. CDR3 bases: TGCGCCAGCAGCTTGGACAGGGTTACGGAAAAACTGTTTTTT. Amino acids: CASSLDRVTEKLFF.

The V gene is TRBV11-2, the J gene TRBJ1-5; D not certain. This CDR3 spans 12 amino acids. The V gene lost 1 base and the J gene lost 6 bases, with 4 bases spanning the gap. CDR1 and CDR2 (germline): SGHAT, FQNNGV. CDR3 loop: CASSLAGQPQHF. The CDR3 DNA follows: TGTGCCAGCAGCTTAGCGGGTCAGCCCCAGCATTTT.

The gene calls are TRBV11-3 and TRBJ1-1, with D possibly TRBD1 on 6 matching bases. Trimming removed 0 bases from V and 0 bases from J, with 8 bases in between. Germline V gene sequence: CDR1 SGHNT, CDR2 YENEEA. This CDR3 region has 15 residues. The chain's CDR3 is CASSLDGGVNTEAFF. DNA of the CDR3: TGTGCCAGCAGCTTAGACGGGGGCGTGAACACTGAAGCTTTCTTT.

The J gene is TRBJ2-1, the V gene TRBV7-6; D remains ambiguous. The CDR3 is made up of 12 amino acids. Looked up from germline, CDR1 is SGHVS and CDR2 is FNYEAQ. Trimming cost V 5 bases and J 12 bases, with 14 bases left between them. The CDR3 here is CASSPAPSSQFF. The CDR3 nucleotides read TGTGCCAGCAGCCCGGCTCCGAGTTCGCAGTTCTTC. The whole variable domain, filled in from reference TRBV7-6 and TRBJ2-1, reads GAGVSQSPRYKVTKRGQDVALRCDPISGHVSLYWYRQALGQGPEFLTYFNYEAQQDKSGLPNDRFSAERPEGSISTLTIQRTEQRDSAMYRCASSPAPSSQFFGPGTRLTVL.

The CDR3 DNA reads TGTGCCTGGAGTCAATCCAGTGGAAACACCATATATTTT. It specifies CAWSQSSGNTIYF. This chain links TRBV30 with TRBJ1-3; no firm D call. This CDR3 is built from 13 residues. V was shortened by 2 bases and J by 3 bases, with 8 bases between the two germline ends. Germline lookup yields CDR1 GTSNPN and CDR2 SVGIG (reference sequence). Full variable domain (rest looked up from reference TRBV30 and TRBJ1-3): SQTIHQWPATLVQPVGSPLSLECTVEGTSNPNLYWYRQAAGRGLQLLFYSVGIGQISSEVPQNLSASRPQDRQFILSSKKLLLSDSGFYLCAWSQSSGNTIYFGEGSWLTVV.

This clone showed up just a few times. The chain is built from TRBV5-4 and TRBJ2-7; tentatively, D is TRBD2 (5 bases). The germline gives CDR1 SGHNT, CDR2 YYREEE (reference sequence). This CDR3 comprises 15 residues. V was clipped by 0 bases and J by 1 base, with 11 bases between them. CDR3 sequence reads: CASSLGGSRSYEQYF. The DNA for the CDR3 is TGTGCCAGCAGCTTGGGAGGGAGCCGATCCTACGAGCAGTACTTC.

This chain joins TRBV7-3 and TRBJ1-1, with a tentative D call TRBD1 (6 bases). Trimming cost V 5 bases and J 1 base, with 11 bases left between them. Germline V gives CDR1 SGHTA, CDR2 FQGTGA. The CDR3 extends over 14 amino acids. CDR3 sequence (DNA): TGTGCCAGCAGCCCGGGACACCAGAACACTGAAGCTTTCTTT. Amino acid sequence: CASSPGHQNTEAFF.

The chain carries TRBV30 and TRBJ2-2; tentatively, D is TRBD2 (7 bases). The CDR3 covers 16 residues. Germline assignment: CDR1 GTSNPN and CDR2 SVGIG (reference sequence). Trimming took 5 bases from V and 2 from J, leaving 18 bases between them. The CDR3 DNA follows: TGTGCCTGGTTACCCGCGGGGGCCCTCAACACCGGGGAGCTGTTTTTT. This translates into CAWLPAGALNTGELFF.

The rearrangement uses TRBV15 and TRBJ2-1, with D tentatively TRBD2 (5 bases). V was pared by 1 base and J by 8 bases, with 6 bases between. Germline V CDR1 and CDR2: LNHNV, YYDKDF (reference sequence). The CDR3 totals 12 residues. DNA for the CDR3: TGTGCCACCAGCAGAGTCGGGGATGAGCAGTTCTTC. Translation gives CATSRVGDEQFF.

This clone was seen a few times. The chain couples TRBV28 to TRBJ2-1; D is ambiguous. Germline CDR1 reads MDHEN; CDR2 reads SYDVKM. The CDR3 is 15 residues long. Trimming removed 2 bases from V and 2 bases from J, with 10 bases in between. CDR3 in DNA: TGTGCCAGCAGTTTAGAGCCGAATCCCTACAATGAGCAGTTCTTC. This sequence encodes CASSLEPNPYNEQFF. Full variable domain (remainder filled in from reference TRBV28 and TRBJ2-1): DVKVTQSSRYLVKRTGEKVFLECVQDMDHENMFWYRQDPGLGLRLIYFSYDVKMKEKGDIPEGYSVSREKKERFSLILESASTNQTSMYLCASSLEPNPYNEQFFGPGTRLTVL.

The chain links TRBV7-9 to TRBJ2-3; the D is unclear. V was trimmed by 2 bases and J by 3 bases, leaving 6 bases between them. Germline values: CDR1 SEHNR, CDR2 FQNEAQ (reference sequence). The CDR3 contains 13 residues. The CDR3 DNA is TGTGCCAGCAGCTTATCCCAGACAGATACGCAGTATTTT. Translation: CASSLSQTDTQYF.

The chain has TRBV10-2 and TRBJ1-2; TRBD1 might be the D (5 bases). The CDR3 spans 16 residues. In germline, CDR1 is WSHSY, CDR2 SAAADI. V gave up 1 base and J gave up 8 bases, with 20 bases separating them. The CDR3 nucleotides read TGCGCCAGCAGTGAGTTCGAAGAGCAGGGACGGTGGGGCTACACCTTC. It is translated as CASSEFEEQGRWGYTF.

The chain combines TRBV10-1 with TRBJ2-7; TRBD1 agrees at 8 bases. This CDR3 contains 14 residues. CDR1 and CDR2 (germline): WNHNN, SYGVQD (reference sequence). J lost 5 bases, V lost 0 bases, and 3 bases had no gene match. DNA for the CDR3: TGCGCCAGCAGTGAGTCCCAGGGGGCTAACGAGCAGTACTTC. It specifies CASSESQGANEQYF.

V gene TRBV5-4 combines with J gene TRBJ2-4, with D possibly being TRBD2 (5 bases). Trimming cost V 3 bases and J 9 bases, with 7 bases left between them. Germline loops: CDR1 SGHNT, CDR2 YYREEE (reference sequence). There are 11 residues in the CDR3. The CDR3 here is CASSSGSIQYF. CDR3 coding DNA: TGTGCCAGCAGCTCGGGGAGCATTCAGTACTTC.